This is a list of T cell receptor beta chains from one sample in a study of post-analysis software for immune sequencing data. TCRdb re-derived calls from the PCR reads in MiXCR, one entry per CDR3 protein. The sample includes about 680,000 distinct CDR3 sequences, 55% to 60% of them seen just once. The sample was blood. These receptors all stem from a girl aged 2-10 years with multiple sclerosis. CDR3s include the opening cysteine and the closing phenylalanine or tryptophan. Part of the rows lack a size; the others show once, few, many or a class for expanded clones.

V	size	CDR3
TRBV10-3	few	CVISESGDREGWEQYF
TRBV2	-	CASSGYAAETQYF
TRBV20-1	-	CSASTGGRGEQYF
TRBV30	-	CALEVAAKDEQFF
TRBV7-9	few	CASSTWTNTEAFF
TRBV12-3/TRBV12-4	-	CASSLASGGPSYNEQFF
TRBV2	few	CASTLETQYF
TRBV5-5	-	CASSLRGGQNTGELFF
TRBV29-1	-	CSVESPGDFTDTQYF
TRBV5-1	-	CASSTSGRGETQYF
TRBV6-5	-	CASSSSPGSYNEQFF
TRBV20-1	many	CSASLAGGWNEQFF
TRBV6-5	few	CASSYDRQAGSEQYF
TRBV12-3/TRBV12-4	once	CASSFRGGAGDAQYF
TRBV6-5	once	CASKNSGGADTQYF
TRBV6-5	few	CASSFDRVNEKLFF
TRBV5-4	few	CASSAEASLRNIQYF
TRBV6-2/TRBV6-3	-	CASSYFTYNEQFF
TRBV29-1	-	CSVRQGQRTEAFF
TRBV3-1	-	CASSLLRGSSYNEQFF
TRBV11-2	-	CASSLVAWGAGETQYF
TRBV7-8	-	CATGAGTKTYEQYF
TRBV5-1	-	CASSLRERGYTF
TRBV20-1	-	CSAMGGSADTQYF
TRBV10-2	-	CASSDPGLAGDYEQYF
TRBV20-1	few	CSARFWDRNYGYTF
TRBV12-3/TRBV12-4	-	CASRPDLGGVSNQPQHF
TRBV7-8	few	CASSAAGLAGYNEQFF
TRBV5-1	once	CASSGDRVRETQYF
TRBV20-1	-	CSARGLHVDYEQYF
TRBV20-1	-	CSARNGAGDSPSSTQYF
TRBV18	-	CASSQAAGNDYEQYF
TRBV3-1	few	CASSQVATESYEQYF
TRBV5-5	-	CASGRRGFGQETQYF
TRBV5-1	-	CASSKSGGIDEQVF
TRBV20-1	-	CSASRGSSGNTRYF
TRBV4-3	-	CASSHLTGRDIQYF
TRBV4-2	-	CASSPDGGMGTDTQYF
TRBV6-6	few	CASSYSDGGNTQYF
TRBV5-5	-	CASSWVGAGGEAFF
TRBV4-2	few	CASSQDPAGGNEQFF
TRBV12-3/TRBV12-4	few	CASSQGAGDQPQHF
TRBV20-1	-	CSARERDTYNEQFF
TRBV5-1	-	CASSPQGAPTGANVLTF
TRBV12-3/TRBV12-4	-	CASSSIIADSTDTQYF
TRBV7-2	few	CASSSSVIQYF
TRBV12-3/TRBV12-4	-	CASIKDRGRADTQYF
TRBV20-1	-	CSATAGSGANVLTF
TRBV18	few	CASSPEGVGELFF
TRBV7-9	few	CASSLAQTTANGYTF
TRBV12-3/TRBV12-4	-	CASSLPEGARFF
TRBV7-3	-	CASSLVGTGDTGELFF
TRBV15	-	CATSRGATEAFF
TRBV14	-	CASSQRGTLYNEQFF
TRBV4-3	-	CVSSQLADLGDTQYF
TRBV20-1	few	CSAFLTGTDGYTF
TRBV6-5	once	CASSYRAGLGTDTQYF
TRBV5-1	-	CASSDITGNYGYTF
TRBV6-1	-	CASRQGRLYGYTF